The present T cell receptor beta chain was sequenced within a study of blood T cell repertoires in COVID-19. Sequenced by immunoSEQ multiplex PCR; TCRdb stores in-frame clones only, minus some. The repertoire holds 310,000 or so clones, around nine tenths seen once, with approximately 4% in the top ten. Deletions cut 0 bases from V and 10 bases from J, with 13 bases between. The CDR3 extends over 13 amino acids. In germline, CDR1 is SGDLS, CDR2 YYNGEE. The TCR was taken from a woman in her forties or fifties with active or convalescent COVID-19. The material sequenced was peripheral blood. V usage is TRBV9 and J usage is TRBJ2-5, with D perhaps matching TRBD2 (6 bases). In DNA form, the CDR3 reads TGTGCCAGCAGCGTAGGAAATTGGGGGGACCAGTACTTC. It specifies CASSVGNWGDQYF.